A single sample gave rise to the 8 T cell receptor beta chains below, sequenced in a study of T cells in lung cancer brain metastases. TCRdb's copy holds only in-frame clones and misses some; the assay was immunoSEQ multiplex PCR. The table shows more than 4,000 clones, with 84% occurring only once. Input material: tumor tissue from the primary lung tumor. These receptors all come from a woman between 50 and 59 years old with non-small cell lung cancer.

DNA of the CDR3: TGTGCCACCAGCAGATTCACATCGGGACAGGGAAACTATGGCTACACCTTC. It encodes CATSRFTSGQGNYGYTF. This chain connects TRBV15 to TRBJ1-2, with TRBD1 matching 9 bases. Per germline, CDR1 LNHNV and CDR2 YYDKDF (reference sequence). V shed 2 bases and J 2 bases; nucleotides not matched to a gene: 9. There are 17 residues in the CDR3.

The chain uses TRBV7-9 and TRBJ2-1; TRBD2 agrees at 7 bases. Germline assignment: CDR1 SEHNR and CDR2 FQNEAQ (reference sequence). This CDR3 has 15 residues. V dropped 5 bases and J dropped 5; count of bases not matched to a gene: 9. CDR3 loop: CASSGARTRNNEQFF. CDR3 DNA: TGTGCCAGCAGCGGGGCGAGGACTAGGAACAATGAGCAGTTCTTC.

The chain carries TRBV4-1 and TRBJ2-3; no firm D call. Germline V gene data show CDR1 as MGHRA and CDR2 as YSYEKL. This CDR3 has 14 residues. With 4 bases removed from V and 5 bases from J, the gap between germline ends came to 13 bases. CDR3 DNA: TGCGCCAGCAGCCCCAAGAACGCCCGAGATACGCAGTATTTT. This gives the protein CASSPKNARDTQYF.

The chain uses TRBV5-1 and TRBJ1-1; no clear D gene. The germline V gene encodes CDR1 SGHRS and CDR2 YFSETQ. V lost 1 base and J lost 6, with 16 bases in between. The CDR3 consists of 15 residues. The CDR3, as DNA: TGCGCCAGCAGCTTGTATGCGGGAACTCAGTCTGAAGCTTTCTTT. Its protein is CASSLYAGTQSEAFF.

The genes are TRBV7-9 and TRBJ1-2, with D unresolved. Trimming cost V 2 bases and J 6 bases, with 4 bases left between them. The CDR3 totals 11 residues. Per germline, CDR1 SEHNR and CDR2 FQNEAQ (reference sequence). The CDR3 loop is CASSLYHGYTF. Written as DNA, the CDR3 is TGTGCCAGCAGCTTATACCATGGCTACACCTTC.

This clone was detected only once. The J gene is TRBJ2-3, the V gene TRBV23-1, with D possibly called TRBD1 or TRBD2 (6 bases each). TRBV23-1 is an open reading frame whose function is uncertain. The CDR3 has 17 amino acids. V was trimmed by 0 bases and J by 2 bases, leaving 15 bases between them. In nucleotides, the CDR3 is TGCGCCAGCAGTCAATCGCGCCGGGGGCCCTCCACAGATACGCAGTATTTT. It encodes CASSQSRRGPSTDTQYF.

This chain uses TRBV4-2 with TRBJ1-1; D gene uncertain. CDR1 is LGHNA and CDR2 is YNFKEQ in the germline V gene. Trimming left V 1 base short and J 4 bases short, with 10 bases between. The CDR3 sequence is 14 residues long. The CDR3, as DNA: TGTGCCAGCAGCCAAGTCCGGTTAACCACTGAAGCTTTCTTT. Protein sequence: CASSQVRLTTEAFF.

This chain uses TRBV5-1 with TRBJ2-2, with 8 bases lining up with TRBD1. The CDR3 spans 13 residues. Germline V gene data show CDR1 as SGHRS and CDR2 as YFSETQ. V dropped 5 bases and J dropped 6; count of bases not matched to a gene: 3. For the CDR3, the DNA is TGCGCCAGCAGAAGGACAGGGTCCGGGGAGCTGTTTTTT. Its translation: CASRRTGSGELFF.